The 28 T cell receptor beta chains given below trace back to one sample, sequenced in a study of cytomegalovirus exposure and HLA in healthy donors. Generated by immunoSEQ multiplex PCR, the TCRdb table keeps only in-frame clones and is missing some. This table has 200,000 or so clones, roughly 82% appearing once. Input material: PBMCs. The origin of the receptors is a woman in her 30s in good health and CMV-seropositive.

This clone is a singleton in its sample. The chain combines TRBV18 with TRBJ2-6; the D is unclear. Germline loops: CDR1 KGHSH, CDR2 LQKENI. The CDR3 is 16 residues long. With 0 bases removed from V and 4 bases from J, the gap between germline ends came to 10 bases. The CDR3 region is CASSPPWVAGANVLTF. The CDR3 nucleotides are TGTGCCAGCTCACCACCGTGGGTAGCCGGGGCCAACGTCCTGACTTTC.

CDR3 protein: CASSEGQGQPQHF. The DNA of the CDR3 is TGTGCCAGTAGTGAGGGACAGGGCCAGCCCCAGCATTTT. The chain carries TRBV19 and TRBJ1-5, with 9 positions matching TRBD1. Germline-derived CDR1 and CDR2 are LNHDA and SQIVND (reference sequence). This CDR3 is built from 13 residues. Trimming took 5 bases from V and 7 from J; bases not matched to a gene: 3.

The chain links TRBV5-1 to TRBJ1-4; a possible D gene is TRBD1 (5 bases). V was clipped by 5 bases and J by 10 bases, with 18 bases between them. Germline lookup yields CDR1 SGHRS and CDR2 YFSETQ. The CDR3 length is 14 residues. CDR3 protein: CASRDEAGPRKLFF. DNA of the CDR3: TGCGCCAGCAGGGATGAGGCAGGGCCCAGAAAACTGTTTTTT.

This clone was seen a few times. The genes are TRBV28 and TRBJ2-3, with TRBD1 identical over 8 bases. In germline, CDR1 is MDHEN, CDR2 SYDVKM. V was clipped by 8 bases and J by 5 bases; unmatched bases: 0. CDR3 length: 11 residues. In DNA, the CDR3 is TGTGCCAGCGACAGGGGAGATACGCAGTATTTT. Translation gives CASDRGDTQYF.

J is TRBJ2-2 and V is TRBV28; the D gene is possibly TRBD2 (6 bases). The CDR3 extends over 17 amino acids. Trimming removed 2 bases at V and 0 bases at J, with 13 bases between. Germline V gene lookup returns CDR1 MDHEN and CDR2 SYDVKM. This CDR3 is CASSLRGSGTNTGELFF. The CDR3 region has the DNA TGTGCCAGCAGTTTAAGGGGTAGCGGAACGAACACCGGGGAGCTGTTTTTT.

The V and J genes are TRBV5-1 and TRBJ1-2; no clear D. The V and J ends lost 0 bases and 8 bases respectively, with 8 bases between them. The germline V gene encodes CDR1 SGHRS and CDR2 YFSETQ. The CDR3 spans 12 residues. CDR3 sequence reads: CASSLGTTGYTF. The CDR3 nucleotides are TGCGCCAGCAGCTTGGGGACTACGGGCTACACCTTC. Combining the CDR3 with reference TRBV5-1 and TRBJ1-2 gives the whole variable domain KAGVTQTPRYLIKTRGQQVTLSCSPISGHRSVSWYQQTPGQGLQFLFEYFSETQRNKGNFPGRFSGRQFSNSRSEMNVSTLELGDSALYLCASSLGTTGYTFGSGTRLTVV.

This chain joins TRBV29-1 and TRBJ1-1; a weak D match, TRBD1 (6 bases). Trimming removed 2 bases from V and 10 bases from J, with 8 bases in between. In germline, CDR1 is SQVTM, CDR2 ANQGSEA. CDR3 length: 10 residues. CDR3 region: CSVEQGPAFF. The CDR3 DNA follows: TGCAGCGTTGAACAGGGGCCAGCTTTCTTT.

The CDR3 DNA sequence: TGTGCCAGTAGTACCGGGACAGGGGTTCAGCCCCAGCATTTT. Translation gives CASSTGTGVQPQHF. V and J are TRBV19 and TRBJ1-5, with TRBD1 matching 10 bases. J lost 6 bases, V lost 4 bases, and 3 bases had no gene match. This CDR3 contains 14 residues. Germline assignment: CDR1 LNHDA and CDR2 SQIVND (reference sequence).

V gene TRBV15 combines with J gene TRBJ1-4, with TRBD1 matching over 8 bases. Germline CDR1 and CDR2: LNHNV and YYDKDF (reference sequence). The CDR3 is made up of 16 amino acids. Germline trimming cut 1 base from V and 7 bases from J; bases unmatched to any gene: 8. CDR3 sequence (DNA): TGTGCCACCAGCAGAGCCGGGACAGGTTCGGCTGAAAAACTGTTTTTT. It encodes CATSRAGTGSAEKLFF.

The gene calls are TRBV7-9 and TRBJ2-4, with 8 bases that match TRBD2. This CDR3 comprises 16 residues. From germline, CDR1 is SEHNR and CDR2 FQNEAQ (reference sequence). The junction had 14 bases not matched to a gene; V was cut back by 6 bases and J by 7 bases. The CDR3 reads CASSNIAGPLLNIQYF. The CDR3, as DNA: TGTGCCAGCAGTAATATAGCGGGACCTCTACTGAACATTCAGTACTTC.

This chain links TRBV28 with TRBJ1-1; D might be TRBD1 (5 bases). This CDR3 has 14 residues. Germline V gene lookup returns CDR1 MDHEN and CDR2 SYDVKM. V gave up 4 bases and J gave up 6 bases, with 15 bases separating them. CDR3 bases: TGTGCCAGCAGTTCCAGACAGCTTGGGGCTGAAGCTTTCTTT. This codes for CASSSRQLGAEAFF.

CDR3: CASRGTHTYEQYF. The CDR3 region has the DNA TGCGCCAGCAGGGGGACTCATACCTACGAGCAGTACTTC. The V gene is TRBV5-1, the J gene TRBJ2-7; the D gene is possibly TRBD2 (6 bases). Germline lookup yields CDR1 SGHRS and CDR2 YFSETQ. V lost 5 bases to trimming and J lost 2 bases, with 11 bases between them. The CDR3 contains 13 residues.

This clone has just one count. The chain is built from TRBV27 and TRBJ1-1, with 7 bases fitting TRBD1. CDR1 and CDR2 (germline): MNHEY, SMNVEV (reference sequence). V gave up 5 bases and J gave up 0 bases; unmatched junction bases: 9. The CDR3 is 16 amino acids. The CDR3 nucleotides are TGTGCCAGCAGTCCGACTTCGACAGGGATGAACACTGAAGCTTTCTTT. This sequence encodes CASSPTSTGMNTEAFF.

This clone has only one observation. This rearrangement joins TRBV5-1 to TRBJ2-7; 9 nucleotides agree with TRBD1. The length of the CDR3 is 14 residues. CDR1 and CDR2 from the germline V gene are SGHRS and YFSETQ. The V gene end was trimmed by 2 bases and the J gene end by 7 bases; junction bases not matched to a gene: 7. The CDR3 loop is CASSFEQGAGEQYF. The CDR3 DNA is TGCGCCAGCAGCTTTGAACAGGGGGCCGGGGAGCAGTACTTC.

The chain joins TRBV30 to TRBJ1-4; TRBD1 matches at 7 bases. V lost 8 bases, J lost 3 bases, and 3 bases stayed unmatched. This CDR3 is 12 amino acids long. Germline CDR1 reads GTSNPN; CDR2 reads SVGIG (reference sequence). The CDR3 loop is CAGDRANEKLFF. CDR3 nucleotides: TGTGCCGGTGACAGGGCTAATGAAAAACTGTTTTTT.

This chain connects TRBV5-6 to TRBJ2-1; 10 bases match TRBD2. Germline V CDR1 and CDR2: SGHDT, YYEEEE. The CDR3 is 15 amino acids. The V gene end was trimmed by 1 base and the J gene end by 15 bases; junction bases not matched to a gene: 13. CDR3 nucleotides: TGTGCCAGCAGCTTGAGGACTAGCGGCCAAAGCCGGCGGTTCTTC. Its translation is CASSLRTSGQSRRFF.

DNA of the CDR3: TGTGCCAGCAGCTTCGGGCTGAGCGGGAGCGGTGCAGATACGCAGTATTTT. Protein product: CASSFGLSGSGADTQYF. V gene TRBV11-3 combines with J gene TRBJ2-3; TRBD2 matches at 8 bases. The V gene's germline CDR1 is SGHNT and CDR2 YENEEA. CDR3 size: 17 residues. V was clipped by 3 bases and J by 4 bases; unmatched bases: 12.

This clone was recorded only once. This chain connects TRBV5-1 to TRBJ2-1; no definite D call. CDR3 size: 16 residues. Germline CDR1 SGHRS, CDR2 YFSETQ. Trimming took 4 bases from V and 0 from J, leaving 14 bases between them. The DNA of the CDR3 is TGCGCCAGCAGCCCTCTAAGCGTGATCTCCTACAATGAGCAGTTCTTC. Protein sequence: CASSPLSVISYNEQFF.

The CDR3 reads CASSREGQVSYEQYF. The CDR3 DNA follows: TGTGCCAGCAGCCGCGAAGGACAGGTTTCCTACGAGCAGTACTTC. The gene calls are TRBV7-9 and TRBJ2-7; 7 bases align to TRBD1. With V trimmed by 5 bases and J by 1 base, 8 bases remained unmatched. The CDR3 spans 15 residues. In germline, CDR1 is SEHNR, CDR2 FQNEAQ (reference sequence). Variable domain in full (rest from reference TRBV7-9 and TRBJ2-7): DTGVSQNPRHKITKRGQNVTFRCDPISEHNRLYWYRQTLGQGPEFLTYFQNEAQLEKSRLLSDRFSAERPKGSFSTLEIQRTEQGDSAMYLCASSREGQVSYEQYFGPGTRLTVT.

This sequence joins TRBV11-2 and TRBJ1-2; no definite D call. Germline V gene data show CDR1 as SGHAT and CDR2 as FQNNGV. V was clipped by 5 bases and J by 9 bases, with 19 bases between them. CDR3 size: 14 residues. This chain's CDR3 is CASSPSRGENRYTF. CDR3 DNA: TGTGCCAGCAGCCCAAGCCGAGGCGAGAATCGCTACACCTTC.

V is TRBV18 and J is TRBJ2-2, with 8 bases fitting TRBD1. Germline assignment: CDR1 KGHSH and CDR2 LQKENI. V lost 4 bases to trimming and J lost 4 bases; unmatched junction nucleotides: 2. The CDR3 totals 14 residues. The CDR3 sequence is CASSQQGGTGELFF. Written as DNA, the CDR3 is TGTGCCAGCTCACAACAGGGGGGCACCGGGGAGCTGTTTTTT.

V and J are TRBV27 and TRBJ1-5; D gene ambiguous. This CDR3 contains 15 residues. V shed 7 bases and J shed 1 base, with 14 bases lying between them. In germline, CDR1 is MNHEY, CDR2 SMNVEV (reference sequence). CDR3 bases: TGTGCCAGCAAAGCAACCAGGCTGAGCAATCAGCCCCAGCATTTT. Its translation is CASKATRLSNQPQHF.

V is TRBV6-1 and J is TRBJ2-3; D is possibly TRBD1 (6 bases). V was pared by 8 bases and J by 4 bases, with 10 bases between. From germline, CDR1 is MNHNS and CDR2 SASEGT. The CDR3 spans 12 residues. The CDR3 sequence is CASVDRSDTQYF. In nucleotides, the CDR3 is TGTGCCAGCGTAGACAGGTCAGATACGCAGTATTTT.

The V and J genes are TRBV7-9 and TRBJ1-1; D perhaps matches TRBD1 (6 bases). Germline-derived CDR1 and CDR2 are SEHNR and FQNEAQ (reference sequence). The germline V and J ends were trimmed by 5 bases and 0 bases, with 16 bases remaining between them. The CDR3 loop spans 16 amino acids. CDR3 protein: CASSPLRTVMNTEAFF. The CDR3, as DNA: TGTGCCAGCAGCCCTTTACGGACAGTCATGAACACTGAAGCTTTCTTT.

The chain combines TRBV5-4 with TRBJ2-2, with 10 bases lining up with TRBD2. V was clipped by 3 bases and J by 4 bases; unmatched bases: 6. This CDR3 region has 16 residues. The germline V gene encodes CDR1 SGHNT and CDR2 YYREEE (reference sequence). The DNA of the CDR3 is TGTGCCAGCAGCTCATGGAGGACTAGCGGCACCGGGGAGCTGTTTTTT. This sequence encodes CASSSWRTSGTGELFF.

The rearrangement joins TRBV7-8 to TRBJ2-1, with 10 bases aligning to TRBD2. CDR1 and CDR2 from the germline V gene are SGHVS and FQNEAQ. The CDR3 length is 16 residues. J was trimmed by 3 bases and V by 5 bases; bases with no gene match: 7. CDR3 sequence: CASSPKGLAIYNEQFF. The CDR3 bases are TGTGCCAGCAGCCCCAAGGGACTAGCGATCTACAATGAGCAGTTCTTC.

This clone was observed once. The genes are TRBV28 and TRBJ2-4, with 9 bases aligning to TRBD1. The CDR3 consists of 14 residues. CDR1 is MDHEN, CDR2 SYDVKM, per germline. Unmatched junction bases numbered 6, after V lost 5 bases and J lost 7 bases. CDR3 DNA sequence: TGTGCCAGCAGTGAGGGACAGGGCGTTAACATTCAGTACTTC. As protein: CASSEGQGVNIQYF.

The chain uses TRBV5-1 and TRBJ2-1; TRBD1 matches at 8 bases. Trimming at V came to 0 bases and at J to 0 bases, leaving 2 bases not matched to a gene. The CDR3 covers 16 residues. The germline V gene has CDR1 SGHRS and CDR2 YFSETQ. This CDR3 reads CASSLGTGSSYNEQFF. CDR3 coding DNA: TGCGCCAGCAGCTTGGGGACAGGGAGCTCCTACAATGAGCAGTTCTTC.